This entry is about one T cell receptor beta chain. Its antigen is unknown. The donors were in the roughly 110-subject validation cohort, distinct from the roughly 600-subject first cohort. These data come from a study of cytomegalovirus exposure and HLA in healthy donors. Study at large: The platform used for the roughly 130 validation repertoires matched that of the 500 to 850 first-cohort repertoires, a later analysis reported. Study-wide points: A few CMV-associated chains proved CMV antigen-specific in vitro. Reports described diagnosis of cytomegalovirus status by the classifier as highly specific and sensitive.

The germline CDR1 and CDR2 sequences are LGHNT and FRNRAP. The CDR3 has 16 amino acids. J lost 6 bases, V lost 1 base, and 7 bases had no gene match. The data were produced by immunoSEQ multiplex PCR, yet TCRdb's version contains in-frame clones alone and is incomplete. The table lists about 280,000 clones, 85% to 90% of them singletons. The clonotype comes from a woman aged 18-29 years in good health and CMV-seronegative. The sequenced sample was PBMCs. V is TRBV12-5 and J is TRBJ2-1; TRBD2 agrees at 9 bases. CDR3 sequence: CASGLGVLLAGNEQFF. DNA for the CDR3: TGTGCTAGTGGTTTGGGGGTATTACTAGCGGGCAATGAGCAGTTCTTC.